This TCR beta chain appears in the sequencing data of a study of neurological immune-mediated disorders. The germline CDR1 and CDR2 sequences are SGHTA and FQGNSA. The CDR3 is 15 amino acids. V lost 0 bases and J lost 4, with 10 bases in between. Each CDR3 protein gets one entry after TCRdb re-called the 5' RACE reads with MiXCR. The sample consists of nearly 60,000 distinct CDR3 sequences, 3% to 4% of them appearing once. This clonotype appeared many times. The antigen remains unidentified. The study, taken as a whole, reports: The phylogenetic placement of 18 of 34 multiple sclerosis patients' repertoires in one related-CDR3 cluster constitutes a possible signature. Whereas HTLV-1-associated myelopathy showed the most TCR clonal expansion, multiple sclerosis showed the least, with levels below those of healthy controls.

The sequenced sample was PBMCs. V is TRBV7-2 and J is TRBJ2-1, with D unclear. The origin of this receptor is a woman aged 55-69 years with multiple sclerosis. Written as DNA, the CDR3 is TGTGCCAGCAGCTTAGCTTCGGTGGCTTACAATGAGCAGTTCTTC. Its protein is CASSLASVAYNEQFF. The full variable domain, with the rest looked up from reference TRBV7-2 and TRBJ2-1, is GAGVSQSPSNKVTEKGKDVELRCDPISGHTALYWYRQSLGQGLEFLIYFQGNSAPDKSGLPSDRFSAERTGGSVSTLTIQRTQQEDSAVYLCASSLASVAYNEQFFGPGTRLTVL.